This T cell receptor beta chain was captured in a study of blood T cell repertoires in COVID-19. Data came from immunoSEQ multiplex PCR; TCRdb stores just in-frame clones and leaves some out. The sample shows 45,000 or so clones, roughly 90% of them seen only once. After removal of 3 bases from V and 8 bases from J, the junction contained 9 bases not matched to a gene. Germline loops: CDR1 SGHTA, CDR2 FQGNSA. The CDR3 runs to 15 residues. This chain joins TRBV7-2 and TRBJ2-1; 8 positions agree with TRBD2. Sequenced: peripheral blood. This clonotype was sampled from a human donor in a cohort sampled during active COVID-19. CDR3 nucleotide sequence: TGTGCCAGCAGCTTGGGCGGGGGGCCAGTAGATGAGCAGTTCTTC. Its translation: CASSLGGGPVDEQFF. The whole variable domain, filled in from reference TRBV7-2 and TRBJ2-1, reads GAGVSQSPSNKVTEKGKDVELRCDPISGHTALYWYRQSLGQGLEFLIYFQGNSAPDKSGLPSDRFSAERTGGSVSTLTIQRTQQEDSAVYLCASSLGGGPVDEQFFGPGTRLTVL.